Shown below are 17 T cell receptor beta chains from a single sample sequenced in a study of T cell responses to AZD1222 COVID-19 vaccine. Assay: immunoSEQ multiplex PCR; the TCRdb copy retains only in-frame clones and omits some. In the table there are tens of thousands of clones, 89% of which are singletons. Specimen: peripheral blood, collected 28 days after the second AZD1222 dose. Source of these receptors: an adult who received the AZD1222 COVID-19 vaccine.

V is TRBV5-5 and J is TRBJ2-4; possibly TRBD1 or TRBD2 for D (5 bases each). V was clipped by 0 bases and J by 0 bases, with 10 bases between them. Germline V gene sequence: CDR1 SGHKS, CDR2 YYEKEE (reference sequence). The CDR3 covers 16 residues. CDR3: CASSLAGQGAKNIQYF. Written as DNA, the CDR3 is TGTGCCAGCAGCTTGGCGGGGCAGGGAGCCAAAAACATTCAGTACTTC.

DNA of the CDR3: TGTGCCAGCAGCACTCCACGGTCAGCGGGGTGGTCCGAGCAGTACTTC. This sequence encodes CASSTPRSAGWSEQYF. The V call is TRBV5-6, the J call TRBJ2-7; 7 nucleotides match TRBD2. The ends lost 4 bases at V and 6 bases at J; junction bases unmatched: 16. Germline V gives CDR1 SGHDT, CDR2 YYEEEE. This CDR3 region has 16 residues.

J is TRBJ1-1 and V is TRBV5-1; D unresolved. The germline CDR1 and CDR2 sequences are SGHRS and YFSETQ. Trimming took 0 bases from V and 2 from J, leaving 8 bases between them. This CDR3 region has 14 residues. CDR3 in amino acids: CASSLEASNTEAFF. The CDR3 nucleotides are TGCGCCAGCAGCTTGGAGGCTTCCAACACTGAAGCTTTCTTT.

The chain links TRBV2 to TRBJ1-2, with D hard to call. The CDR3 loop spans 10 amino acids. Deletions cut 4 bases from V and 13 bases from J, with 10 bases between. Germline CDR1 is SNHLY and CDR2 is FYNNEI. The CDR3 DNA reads TGTGCCAGCAGTGTTGAGACCGTCACCTTC. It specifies CASSVETVTF.

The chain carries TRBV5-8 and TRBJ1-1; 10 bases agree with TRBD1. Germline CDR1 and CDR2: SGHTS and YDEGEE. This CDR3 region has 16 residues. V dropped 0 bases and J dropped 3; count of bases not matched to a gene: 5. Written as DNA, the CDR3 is TGTGCCAGCAGCTTGGCGACTGGACAGGGGGACACTGAAGCTTTCTTT. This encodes CASSLATGQGDTEAFF.

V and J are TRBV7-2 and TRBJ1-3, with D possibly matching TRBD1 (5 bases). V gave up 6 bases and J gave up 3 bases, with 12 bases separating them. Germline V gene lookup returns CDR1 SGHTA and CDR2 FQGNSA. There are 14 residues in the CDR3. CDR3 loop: CASSQTGRGNTIYF. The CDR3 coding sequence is TGTGCCAGCAGTCAAACAGGTCGTGGAAACACCATATATTTT. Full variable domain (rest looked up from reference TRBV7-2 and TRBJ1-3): GAGVSQSPSNKVTEKGKDVELRCDPISGHTALYWYRQSLGQGLEFLIYFQGNSAPDKSGLPSDRFSAERTGGSVSTLTIQRTQQEDSAVYLCASSQTGRGNTIYFGEGSWLTVV.

The CDR3 region is CASSLALGDEQFF. The CDR3 DNA sequence: TGTGCCAGCAGCTTAGCGCTGGGGGATGAGCAGTTCTTC. This chain joins TRBV7-9 and TRBJ2-1; D may match TRBD1 or TRBD2 (5 bases each). The CDR3 is made up of 13 amino acids. V lost 0 bases and J 8 bases, leaving 8 bases between the germline ends. Germline lookup yields CDR1 SEHNR and CDR2 FQNEAQ (reference sequence).

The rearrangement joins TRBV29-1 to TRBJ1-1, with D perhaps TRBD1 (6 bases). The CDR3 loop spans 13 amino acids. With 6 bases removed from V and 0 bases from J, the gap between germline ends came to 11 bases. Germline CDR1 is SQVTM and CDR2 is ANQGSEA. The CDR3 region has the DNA TGCAGCGTGGGGGGCTCCCTGAACACTGAAGCTTTCTTT. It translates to CSVGGSLNTEAFF.

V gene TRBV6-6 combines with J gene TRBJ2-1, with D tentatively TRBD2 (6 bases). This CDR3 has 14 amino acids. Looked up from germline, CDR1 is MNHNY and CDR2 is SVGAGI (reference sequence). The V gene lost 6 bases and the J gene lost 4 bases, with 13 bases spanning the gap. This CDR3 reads CASSGSSGYNEQFF. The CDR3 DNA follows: TGTGCCAGCAGCGGGAGTTCGGGATACAATGAGCAGTTCTTC.

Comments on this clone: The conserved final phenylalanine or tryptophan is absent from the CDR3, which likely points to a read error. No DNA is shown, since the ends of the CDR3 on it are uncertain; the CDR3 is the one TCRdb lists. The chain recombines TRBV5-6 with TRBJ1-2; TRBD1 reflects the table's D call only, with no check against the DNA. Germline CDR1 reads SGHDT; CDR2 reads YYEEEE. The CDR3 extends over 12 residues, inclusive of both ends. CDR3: CASSFPGTPSTT.

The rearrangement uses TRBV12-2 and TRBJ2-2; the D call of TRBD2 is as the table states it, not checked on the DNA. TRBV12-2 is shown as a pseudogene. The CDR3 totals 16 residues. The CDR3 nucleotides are TGTGCAAGTCGCGTCGAACTAGCGGGAGAAACCGGGGAGCTGTTTTTT. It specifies CASRVELAGETGELFF.

This CDR3 reads CASSQDPGTNSPLHF. The DNA of the CDR3 is TGTGCCAGCAGCCAAGACCCCGGGACTAATTCACCCCTCCACTTT. The V call is TRBV3-1 (or the pseudogene TRBV3-2), the J call TRBJ1-6, with D perhaps matching TRBD1 (5 bases). CDR1 and CDR2 from the germline V gene are LGHDT and YNNKEL (reference sequence). Between the trimmed V and J ends, which lost 0 bases and 6 bases, there was a span of 9 bases. The CDR3 loop spans 15 amino acids.

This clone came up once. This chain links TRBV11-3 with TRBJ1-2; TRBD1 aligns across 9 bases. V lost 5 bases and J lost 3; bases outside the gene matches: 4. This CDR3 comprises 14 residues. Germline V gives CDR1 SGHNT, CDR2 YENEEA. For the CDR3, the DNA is TGTGCCAGCAGCCCTCGGACAGGGGACTATGGCTACACCTTC. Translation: CASSPRTGDYGYTF.

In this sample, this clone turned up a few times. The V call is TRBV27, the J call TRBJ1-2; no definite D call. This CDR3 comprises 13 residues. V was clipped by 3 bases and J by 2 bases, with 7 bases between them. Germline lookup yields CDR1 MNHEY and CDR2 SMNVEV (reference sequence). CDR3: CASSFSRNYGYTF. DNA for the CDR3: TGTGCCAGCAGTTTCTCCAGGAACTATGGCTACACCTTC.

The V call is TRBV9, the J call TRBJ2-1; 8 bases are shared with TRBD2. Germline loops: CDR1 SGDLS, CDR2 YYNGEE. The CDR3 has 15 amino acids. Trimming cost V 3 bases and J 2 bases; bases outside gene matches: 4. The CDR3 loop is CASSARLATYNEQFF. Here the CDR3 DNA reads TGTGCCAGCAGCGCCCGACTAGCGACCTACAATGAGCAGTTCTTC.

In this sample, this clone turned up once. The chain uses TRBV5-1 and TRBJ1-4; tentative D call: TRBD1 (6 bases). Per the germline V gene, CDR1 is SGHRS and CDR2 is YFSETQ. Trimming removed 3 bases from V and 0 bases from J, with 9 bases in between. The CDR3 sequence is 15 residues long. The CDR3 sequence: CASSYRTATNEKLFF. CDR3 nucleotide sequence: TGCGCCAGCAGCTATAGGACAGCAACTAATGAAAAACTGTTTTTT.

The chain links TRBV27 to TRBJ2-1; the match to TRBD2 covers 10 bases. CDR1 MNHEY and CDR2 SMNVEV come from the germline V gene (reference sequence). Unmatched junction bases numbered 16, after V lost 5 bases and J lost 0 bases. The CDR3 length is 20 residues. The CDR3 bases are TGTGCCAGCAGTCCCCGGTTGGTGGTAGCGGGAGGCCGCTCCTACAATGAGCAGTTCTTC. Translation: CASSPRLVVAGGRSYNEQFF.